The 7 T cell receptor beta chains given below trace back to one sample, sequenced in a study of control samples from healthy donors and cancer patients. Assay: immunoSEQ multiplex PCR; the TCRdb copy retains only in-frame clones and omits some. The sample has under 70,000 clones; around 95% are singletons. The sample comprised blood. The source is a young woman in good health.

The V and J genes are TRBV4-3 and TRBJ1-2; a possible D gene is TRBD1 (5 bases). CDR1 and CDR2 from the germline V gene are LGHNA and YSLEER. The V gene lost 0 bases and the J gene lost 4 bases, with 24 bases spanning the gap. This CDR3 is 19 amino acids long. The CDR3 region is CASSQEIPLPGSTAYGYTF. The DNA for the CDR3 is TGCGCCAGCAGCCAAGAAATACCTCTCCCGGGCTCGACAGCCTATGGCTACACCTTC.

This clone has only a few counts. The CDR3 loop reads CASSQRYRTDTQYF. The CDR3 DNA sequence: TGTGCCAGCAGCCAACGGTACCGCACAGATACGCAGTATTTT. This chain links TRBV3-1 (or the pseudogene TRBV3-2) with TRBJ2-3; D is unclear. Germline CDR1 and CDR2: LGHDT and YNNKEL (reference sequence). With 2 bases removed from V and 1 base from J, the gap between germline ends came to 7 bases. This CDR3 has 14 residues.

The rearrangement uses TRBV11-2 and TRBJ2-7; 10 nucleotides line up with TRBD2. V lost 2 bases to trimming and J lost 3 bases; unmatched junction nucleotides: 4. CDR3 length: 15 residues. The germline V gene encodes CDR1 SGHAT and CDR2 FQNNGV. The CDR3 spells CASSLSGGAFYEQYF. CDR3 nucleotide sequence: TGTGCCAGCAGCTTAAGCGGGGGGGCTTTCTACGAGCAGTACTTC.

The CDR3: CASSLRPGGNEAFF. As DNA, the CDR3 is TGTGCCAGCAGCTTGCGCCCTGGAGGGAATGAAGCTTTCTTT. The rearrangement links TRBV7-8 to TRBJ1-1; D remains unclear. The V gene lost 3 bases and the J gene lost 7 bases, with 15 bases spanning the gap. Germline CDR1 is SGHVS and CDR2 is FQNEAQ. This CDR3 region has 14 residues.

This rearrangement joins TRBV9 to TRBJ1-2; 7 bases match TRBD1. CDR3 size: 14 residues. Germline CDR1 and CDR2: SGDLS and YYNGEE. Trimming cost V 0 bases and J 6 bases; bases outside gene matches: 5. The CDR3 loop reads CASSVVGQGDGYTF. The DNA of the CDR3 is TGTGCCAGCAGCGTAGTCGGCCAGGGGGATGGCTACACCTTC.

As DNA, the CDR3 is TGTGCCAGCAGAAACCCTGACAGGGCAGTCAATGGCTACACCTTC. Translated, it gives CASRNPDRAVNGYTF. The V and J genes are TRBV27 and TRBJ1-2; 7 bases are shared with TRBD1. Germline lookup yields CDR1 MNHEY and CDR2 SMNVEV (reference sequence). The V segment lost 6 bases and the J segment 6 bases; nucleotides outside the gene matches: 13. This CDR3 has 15 residues.

This chain joins TRBV5-6 and TRBJ1-2, with TRBD1 matching over 10 bases. The V gene end was trimmed by 6 bases and the J gene end by 6 bases; junction bases not matched to a gene: 14. The CDR3 sequence is 16 residues long. Germline values: CDR1 SGHDT, CDR2 YYEEEE. CDR3 nucleotides: TGTGCCAGCATCAAGCTGGACAGGGGGGCTGGAGATGGCTACACCTTC. This encodes CASIKLDRGAGDGYTF. The whole variable domain, remainder taken from reference TRBV5-6 and TRBJ1-2, is DAGVTQSPTHLIKTRGQQVTLRCSPKSGHDTVSWYQQALGQGPQFIFQYYEEEERQRGNFPDRFSGHQFPNYSSELNVNALLLGDSALYLCASIKLDRGAGDGYTFGSGTRLTVV.